Listed below are T cell receptor beta chains from one sample, sequenced in a study of shared clonotypes between healthy human individuals. The protocol was immunoSEQ multiplex PCR, while the TCRdb copy is restricted to in-frame clones and leaves out a portion. The table lists some 2 million clones, approximately 95% of them singletons, with about 1.1% in the top ten. The sample comprised naive CD8+ T cells sorted from blood. Receptors originate from a man aged 18-30 years in good health. CDR3s include the opening cysteine and the closing phenylalanine or tryptophan. D genes are given only for firm matches. Rows may omit the clone size; those that give it use once, few, many or a size class.

d_gene: .
v_gene: TRBV9
abundance: .
j_gene: TRBJ2-7
CDR3nt: TGTGCCAGCAACGAAGGGGACACTACCTACGAGCAGTACTTC
CDR3aa: CASNEGDTTYEQYF

d_gene: TRBD2
v_gene: TRBV30
abundance: .
j_gene: TRBJ2-1
CDR3nt: TGTGCCTGGAGTGTGGTGGCGGGAGGTGACAATGAGCAGTTCTTC
CDR3aa: CAWSVVAGGDNEQFF

d_gene: TRBD2
v_gene: TRBV9
abundance: .
j_gene: TRBJ2-7
CDR3nt: TGTGCCAGCAGCGTAGCAAGCGGGAGCGAGCAGTACTTC
CDR3aa: CASSVASGSEQYF

d_gene: TRBD2
v_gene: TRBV5-1
abundance: .
j_gene: TRBJ2-7
CDR3nt: TGCGCCAGCAGGTACGGACTAGCGGGCACCTACGAGCAGTACTTC
CDR3aa: CASRYGLAGTYEQYF

d_gene: TRBD1
v_gene: TRBV7-9
abundance: .
j_gene: TRBJ2-7
CDR3nt: TGTGCCAGCAGCTTTGCACCAGGGGGAGAGCAGTACTTC
CDR3aa: CASSFAPGGEQYF

d_gene: .
v_gene: TRBV5-1
abundance: .
j_gene: TRBJ2-3
CDR3nt: TGCGCCAGCAGCTTGTCTCTTGCGGGTCTCACAGATACGCAGTATTTT
CDR3aa: CASSLSLAGLTDTQYF

d_gene: .
v_gene: TRBV5-1
abundance: .
j_gene: TRBJ2-1
CDR3nt: TGCGCCAGCAGCAGGTGGGCGAGCTCCTACAATGAGCAGTTCTTC
CDR3aa: CASSRWASSYNEQFF

d_gene: TRBD1
v_gene: TRBV7-9
abundance: once
j_gene: TRBJ1-2
CDR3nt: TGTGCCAGCAGCTCGGGACAGGGCGAGAACTATGGCTACACCTTC
CDR3aa: CASSSGQGENYGYTF

d_gene: .
v_gene: TRBV28
abundance: once
j_gene: TRBJ1-1
CDR3nt: TGTGCCAGCAGTTTAATGGGGGGGGCCGAAGCTTTCTTT
CDR3aa: CASSLMGGAEAFF

d_gene: .
v_gene: TRBV4-3
abundance: .
j_gene: TRBJ2-7
CDR3nt: TGCGCCAGCAGCCAAGGAGGGCACTACGAGCAGTACTTC
CDR3aa: CASSQGGHYEQYF

d_gene: .
v_gene: TRBV21-1
abundance: .
j_gene: TRBJ2-2
CDR3nt: TGTGCCAGCAGCAATCCTGCAGGGGGTCGTACCGGGGAGCTGTTTTTT
CDR3aa: CASSNPAGGRTGELFF

d_gene: .
v_gene: TRBV2
abundance: .
j_gene: TRBJ2-3
CDR3nt: TGTGCCAGCAGTGAGACCACAGATACGCAGTATTTT
CDR3aa: CASSETTDTQYF

d_gene: .
v_gene: TRBV30
abundance: .
j_gene: TRBJ2-7
CDR3nt: TGTGCCTGGAGTGCCAGCTACGAGCAGTACTTC
CDR3aa: CAWSASYEQYF

d_gene: TRBD2
v_gene: TRBV5-1
abundance: .
j_gene: TRBJ2-7
CDR3nt: TGCGCCAGCACCGAGACTAGCGGAACATACGAGCAGTACTTC
CDR3aa: CASTETSGTYEQYF